A single sample is the source of the 20 T cell receptor beta chains below, sequenced in a study of blood T cell repertoires in COVID-19. The assay was immunoSEQ multiplex PCR, and TCRdb's table has in-frame clones only and misses some. Of some 130,000 clones in the sample, over 60% were seen once. The sequenced sample consisted of peripheral blood. These receptors were taken from a man at least 80 years old with acute or convalescent COVID-19.

The CDR3 sequence: CASSYSPRHRDSPLHF. CDR3 in DNA: TGTGCCAGCAGTTACTCGCCCAGACACCGTGATTCACCCCTCCACTTT. The chain combines TRBV6-5 with TRBJ1-6; D not certain. Germline CDR1 is MNHEY and CDR2 is SVGAGI. Trimming pared 0 bases from V and 8 bases from J, leaving 14 bases between. This CDR3 comprises 16 residues.

This clone was observed a single time. The V gene is TRBV11-2, the J gene TRBJ2-3; 10 positions agree with TRBD2. From germline, CDR1 is SGHAT and CDR2 FQNNGV. The CDR3 covers 15 residues. The junction had 3 bases not matched to a gene; V was cut back by 2 bases and J by 4 bases. For the CDR3, the DNA is TGTGCCAGCAGCTTACAAGCGGGGGGGGCAGATACGCAGTATTTT. It encodes CASSLQAGGADTQYF.

This rearrangement joins TRBV5-1 to TRBJ1-1, with unresolved D. There are 14 residues in the CDR3. Germline loops: CDR1 SGHRS, CDR2 YFSETQ. V was trimmed by 2 bases and J by 10 bases, leaving 18 bases between them. This CDR3 is CASSFHRDHRAAFF. For the CDR3, the DNA is TGCGCCAGCAGCTTCCACCGGGATCATCGGGCAGCTTTCTTT.

The gene calls are TRBV5-4 and TRBJ2-6, with D unresolved. The V end lost 2 bases, the J end lost 1 base, and 13 bases lay between the germline ends. This CDR3 is built from 17 residues. Germline-derived CDR1 and CDR2 are SGHNT and YYREEE (reference sequence). The CDR3 reads CASSFPNSPSGANVLTF. The CDR3 bases are TGTGCCAGCAGCTTCCCCAACTCCCCGTCTGGGGCCAACGTCCTGACTTTC. Full variable domain (rest looked up from reference TRBV5-4 and TRBJ2-6): ETGVTQSPTHLIKTRGQQVTLRCSSQSGHNTVSWYQQALGQGPQFIFQYYREEENGRGNFPPRFSGLQFPNYSSELNVNALELDDSALYLCASSFPNSPSGANVLTFGAGSRLTVL.

This chain connects TRBV7-2 to TRBJ2-5; possible D gene TRBD1, 5 bases. The CDR3 runs to 14 residues. Trimming removed 4 bases at V and 2 bases at J, with 11 bases between. Germline loops: CDR1 SGHTA, CDR2 FQGNSA. The CDR3 protein is CASSSRDEQETQYF. The CDR3 DNA follows: TGTGCCAGCAGCTCCAGGGATGAGCAAGAGACCCAGTACTTC.

The chain recombines TRBV5-1 with TRBJ2-1; 11 nucleotides align to TRBD2. In germline, CDR1 is SGHRS, CDR2 YFSETQ. With V trimmed by 4 bases and J by 0 bases, 9 bases remained unmatched. CDR3 length: 18 amino acids. CDR3 region: CASSPGASGRSSYNEQFF. The CDR3 nucleotides are TGCGCCAGCAGCCCTGGCGCTAGCGGGAGGAGCTCCTACAATGAGCAGTTCTTC.

The V and J genes are TRBV3-1 (or the pseudogene TRBV3-2) and TRBJ2-7, with a weak D call TRBD1 (6 bases). The CDR3 covers 14 residues. Germline CDR1 LGHDT, CDR2 YNNKEL (reference sequence). Between the trimmed V and J ends, which lost 1 base and 2 bases, there was a span of 9 bases. The CDR3 loop reads CASSQATGPYEQYF. The DNA for the CDR3 is TGTGCCAGCAGCCAAGCTACAGGGCCCTACGAGCAGTACTTC.

This chain connects TRBV18 to TRBJ1-1; D call uncertain. The germline V gene encodes CDR1 KGHSH and CDR2 LQKENI. The CDR3 consists of 15 residues. Trimming cost V 4 bases and J 2 bases, with 14 bases left between them. The CDR3 DNA reads TGTGCCAGCTCACTTTCAGTCTCCGCCAACACTGAAGCTTTCTTT. This translates into CASSLSVSANTEAFF.

V is TRBV7-9 and J is TRBJ1-1; D unclear. CDR3 length: 14 amino acids. Trimming shortened V by 5 bases and J by 2 bases, and 12 bases separated the two germline ends. Germline V gene sequence: CDR1 SEHNR, CDR2 FQNEAQ (reference sequence). The CDR3 coding sequence is TGTGCCAGCAGCGCCTTGATAGTTAACACTGAAGCTTTCTTT. It translates to CASSALIVNTEAFF.

This chain connects TRBV18 to TRBJ1-2; unclear D gene. V dropped 1 base and J dropped 6 bases, with 12 bases sitting between them. Germline V gene lookup returns CDR1 KGHSH and CDR2 LQKENI. This CDR3 is built from 14 residues. CDR3: CASSPQGPGDGYTF. In DNA, the CDR3 is TGTGCCAGCTCACCACAAGGGCCCGGGGATGGCTACACCTTC.

The chain joins TRBV5-4 to TRBJ2-7; 11 bases are shared with TRBD2. Losses at the gene ends were 4 bases for V and 0 bases for J; bases not matched to a gene: 6. In germline, CDR1 is SGHNT, CDR2 YYREEE (reference sequence). CDR3 length: 16 amino acids. The CDR3 DNA reads as TGTGCCAGCAGCCCCGGACTAGCGGGTTTCTCCTACGAGCAGTACTTC. Protein sequence: CASSPGLAGFSYEQYF.

The CDR3 sequence: CASSRRDNNNEQFF. CDR3 in DNA: TGTGCCAGCAGCCGCCGGGACAACAACAATGAGCAGTTCTTC. The J gene is TRBJ2-1, the V gene TRBV6-2 or TRBV6-3; possible D gene TRBD1, 6 bases. Germline V gives CDR1 MNHEY, CDR2 SVGEGT. The CDR3 has 14 amino acids. The V end was cut by 6 bases, the J end by 5 bases, with 14 bases between.

This chain links TRBV18 with TRBJ2-7; tentatively, D is TRBD1 (6 bases). The CDR3 runs 14 residues. Between the trimmed V and J ends, which lost 2 bases and 6 bases, there was a span of 14 bases. Germline CDR1 reads KGHSH; CDR2 reads LQKENI. The CDR3 region is CASSPKQGVGEQYF. In nucleotides, the CDR3 is TGTGCCAGCTCACCAAAACAGGGAGTTGGCGAGCAGTACTTC.

This clone appeared a few times. The chain combines TRBV6-5 with TRBJ1-5; possible D gene TRBD1, 5 bases. V lost 10 bases and J 2 bases, leaving 12 bases between the germline ends. Germline CDR1 is MNHEY and CDR2 is SVGAGI. This CDR3 is built from 13 residues. This CDR3 is CATSTGRNQPQHF. CDR3 in DNA: TGTGCCACATCCACAGGTCGCAATCAGCCCCAGCATTTT.

The V call is TRBV7-3, the J call TRBJ2-7, with D maybe TRBD1 (6 bases). The CDR3 loop spans 13 amino acids. The ends were cut back, 4 bases at V and 7 bases at J, with 14 bases in the middle. Germline CDR1 SGHTA, CDR2 FQGTGA. CDR3: CASSSTGTSEQYF. The CDR3 region has the DNA TGTGCCAGCAGCTCGACGGGGACATCTGAGCAGTACTTC. Full variable domain (rest looked up from reference TRBV7-3 and TRBJ2-7): GAGVSQTPSNKVTEKGKYVELRCDPISGHTALYWYRQSLGQGPEFLIYFQGTGAADDSGLPNDRFFAVRPEGSVSTLKIQRTERGDSAVYLCASSSTGTSEQYFGPGTRLTVT.

The chain has TRBV5-5 and TRBJ1-2, with TRBD1 matching over 9 bases. The CDR3 totals 14 residues. The trim removed 2 bases at V and 8 bases at J, leaving 7 bases unmatched. The germline V gene encodes CDR1 SGHKS and CDR2 YYEKEE (reference sequence). The CDR3 DNA follows: TGTGCCAGCAGCTTCCGGGACAGGGACTTCGGCTACACCTTC. This translates into CASSFRDRDFGYTF.

The rearrangement joins TRBV6-2 or TRBV6-3 to TRBJ2-7; D perhaps matches TRBD2 (5 bases). CDR3 length: 16 residues. Germline-derived CDR1 and CDR2 are MNHEY and SVGEGT. The V end was cut by 6 bases, the J end by 3 bases, with 21 bases between. CDR3 residues: CASSPGDWRLVYEQYF. DNA of the CDR3: TGTGCCAGCAGCCCCGGGGATTGGAGGCTCGTCTACGAGCAGTACTTC.

The chain recombines TRBV7-2 with TRBJ2-2, with D perhaps matching TRBD1 (5 bases). This CDR3 has 14 amino acids. Trimming left V 6 bases short and J 1 base short, with 9 bases between. Germline lookup yields CDR1 SGHTA and CDR2 FQGNSA. CDR3 in amino acids: CASRSTENTGELFF. CDR3 DNA: TGTGCCAGCAGGTCGACAGAGAACACCGGGGAGCTGTTTTTT. The variable domain in full, with the rest retrieved from reference TRBV7-2 and TRBJ2-2, is GAGVSQSPSNKVTEKGKDVELRCDPISGHTALYWYRQSLGQGLEFLIYFQGNSAPDKSGLPSDRFSAERTGGSVSTLTIQRTQQEDSAVYLCASRSTENTGELFFGEGSRLTVL.

The chain carries TRBV3-1 (or the pseudogene TRBV3-2) and TRBJ2-7; possibly TRBD2 for D (5 bases). The germline V and J ends were trimmed by 4 bases and 8 bases, with 18 bases remaining between them. The germline V gene encodes CDR1 LGHDT and CDR2 YNNKEL (reference sequence). CDR3 length: 14 residues. The CDR3 is CASSPSGLGVQQYF. DNA for the CDR3: TGTGCCAGCAGCCCATCGGGGTTAGGTGTCCAGCAGTACTTC.

V is TRBV28 and J is TRBJ1-6, with unresolved D. The CDR3 is 11 residues long. CDR1 is MDHEN, CDR2 SYDVKM, per germline. Trimming removed 5 bases from V and 10 bases from J, with 6 bases in between. The CDR3 DNA sequence: TGTGCCAGCAGTGGGGAGTCACCCCTCCACTTT. This encodes CASSGESPLHF.